Listed here is a single TCR beta chain. This may arise from a read error, as a much more abundant clone is one base away. With MiXCR, TCRdb reprocessed the PCR reads. There are about 40,000 clones in the sample; 17% occur only once, and 9.9% lies in the top ten. This CDR3 is 15 amino acids long. Per the germline V gene, CDR1 is LNHDA and CDR2 is SQIVND (reference sequence). These data are taken from a study of metastatic and nonmetastatic thyroid tumors. On the study more broadly: Both malignant and benign thyroid patients supplied peripheral blood and tumor or nodule tissue samples, across which the repertoires of these patients were then compared.

Every patient was untreated before thyroid surgery. This TCR was recovered from a female donor with papillary thyroid cancer or a benign thyroid nodule (not recorded which). Some clones in this sample may be carry-over from other donors' samples. Sequenced: tumor tissue. The genes are TRBV19 and TRBJ2-5; TRBD1 agrees at 9 bases. Here the CDR3 DNA reads TGTGTCAGTAGTAAGGGACAGGGAACCCAAGAGACCCAGTACTTC. Translation gives CVSSKGQGTQETQYF.